The entry that follows covers one TCR beta chain sequence. There is no known antigen for this receptor. No quality values exist for individual bases; no much larger clone is one base distant. These data belong to a study of shared clonotypes between healthy human individuals (dated by TCRdb to 2018 to 2021). At the level of the whole study: The cohort comprised a couple of women and a few men aged 18 to 49 years. Per donor, three plates each were used for CD4 naive and CD4 memory, two for CD8 naive, and one for CD8 memory. To estimate repertoire size and how much clonotypes are shared between individuals, the study performed deep sequencing of blood TCR repertoires from about 5 healthy adults. Different laboratories and diverse techniques were used to prepare libraries and sequence TCR repertoires, to increase sequencing depth and limit assay-specific biases. Per donor, leukapheresis produced somewhere between about 0.9 and 9 billion PBMCs.

Results the study describes overall, beyond this receptor: Even with the large sequencing depth, rarefaction of the sorted-subset datasets indicated that sequencing was incomplete. Naive subsets generally had larger estimated clonotype richness than memory subsets did. Because the study included a small number of donors, the genetic and exposure-history diversity represented was limited. Based on pairwise subsampling, the degree of clonotype sharing among donors was expected to be affected by sequencing depth. Clonotypes shared by all four sorted-subset donors showed higher generation probabilities than non-shared clonotypes. Sampling was restricted to blood, and TCR repertoires in tissues likely differ from the TCR repertoires found in blood. Across four donors, 5% to 6% of naive CD4, approximately 3.5% of naive CD8, about 2.3% of memory CD4, and 0.3% to 0.45% of memory CD8 clonotypes were shared.

Donors were healthy HIV-negative adults with no recently reported acute infections or vaccinations. Every donor was a Caucasian adult living in Nashville, Tennessee, USA. CD4+ T cells were enriched by magnetic negative selection; naive cells were then positively selected on CD45RA, and the negative fraction formed the memory subset. Blood was collected by leukapheresis, and PBMCs were isolated by Ficoll-Histopaque density gradient centrifugation and then cryopreserved in liquid nitrogen vapor phase. Analytical flow cytometry was used to check the purity and quantity of each magnetically sorted T cell population. Each sorted fraction had its genomic DNA isolated and then quantified by UV absorbance on a Nanodrop 2000c. TCR CDR3 regions were amplified from genomic DNA by multiplex PCR using the deep immunoSEQ assay. Extracted genomic DNA from each cell subset was distributed evenly across all wells of several immunoSEQ 96-well plates, and each plate was treated as a replicate. For sorted subsets, roughly 200 ng genomic DNA, equal to about 30,000 T cell genomes, was loaded into each replicate PCR. The purified libraries were quantified using a Qubit 3.0 fluorometer, sized with a Bioanalyzer 2100, and then quantified again using the KAPA Library Quantification kit. Each immunoSEQ 96-well plate was sequenced on its own single-read 150-cycle Illumina NextSeq 550 flow cell. Concerning the study's data processing: Because only junctional sequences without quality scores were contained in the immunoSEQ output, filtering matching that applied to full-length reads could not be performed. Sequences were annotated with PyIR, a Python wrapper for IgBLAST v1.9, using IMGT germline references to assign V/J genes and CDR3. Reads were filtered out if the reads had weak V/J assignments (E-value above 1e-6), no CDR3, stop codons, out-of-frame junctions, or ambiguous translated residues. V3J clonotypes were defined by identical inferred V gene, J gene, and CDR3 amino acid sequence. To compute the percentage overlap between repertoires, the number of shared unique clonotypes was divided by the size of the smaller repertoire. Richness of each repertoire was evaluated using RTK rarefaction, the Chao1 estimator, and Recon v2.1 estimates of unobserved clonotypes. Generation probabilities were computed with OLGA for all TCRbeta clonotypes obtained by the gDNA method from a handful of donors. Imported from immuneACCESS, the table was reduced by TCRdb to in-frame sequences with V and J called. These copies leave out some clones; in studies compared against another copy, an unresolved V gene accounts for under half, and the cause of the remainder is not known. Clone size and the V and J calls come from that table; the DNA yielded D and trimming. The sample yields fewer than 2.5 million clones; approximately 93% were counted once. The top ten clonotypes cover around 0.4% of the sample.

The CDR1 and CDR2 encoded by the germline V gene are SGHTA and FQGTGA. Including the terminal cysteine and phenylalanine, the CDR3 comprises 13 residues. The entry retains the CDR3 DNA only, 39 bases that are in frame from base 1. V and J are truncated by 2 bases and 3 bases respectively, leaving an intervening sequence of 5 bases. The origin of this receptor is a man aged 18 to 29 in good health. Some clones in this sample may be carry-over from other donors' samples. Recombination connected TRBV7-3 to TRBJ1-5; no D segment can be confidently identified. The sequenced material came from naive CD4+ T cells from PBMCs. In the paper's terms, the cell subset or site label means: CD45RA+ positively selected. The sequenced DNA: TGTGCCAGCAGCTTAGATCCCAATCAGCCCCAGCATTTT. It encodes CASSLDPNQPQHF.